Sequencing of this T cell receptor beta chain was carried out in a study of brain T cells in children with intractable seizures. Whole-study findings and limits: Pre-surgery blood may have been undersampled, hiding some clones.

Concerning this clone itself: The antigen is not known.

Measured with immunoSEQ multiplex PCR; TCRdb has only the in-frame clones, and not every one. The repertoire holds about 120,000 clones, with roughly 94% as singletons. Between the trimmed V and J ends, which lost 5 bases and 6 bases, there was a span of 14 bases. Germline V lookup: CDR1 LNHDA, CDR2 SQIVND (reference sequence). The CDR3 sequence is 13 residues long. The sequence was obtained from a boy younger than two with hemimegalencephaly and intractable seizures. The sequences come from peripheral blood, collected at surgery. The J gene is TRBJ2-7, the V gene TRBV19; D gene unclear. The CDR3 sequence: CASSGLPAGEQYF. CDR3 DNA sequence: TGTGCCAGTAGTGGGCTCCCCGCCGGCGAGCAGTACTTC.